This T cell receptor beta chain was recovered during a study of shared clonotypes between healthy human individuals. Germline CDR1 is SGHTA and CDR2 is FQGNSA. V was pared by 5 bases and J by 2 bases, with 6 bases of the junction left unmatched. This CDR3 contains 15 residues. As originally analysed: Filtering differed for immunoSEQ, which gave only junction sequences without quality scores. The repertoire was sequenced with immunoSEQ multiplex PCR; TCRdb's copy has only in-frame clones and lacks some. V and J calls and clone size are those listed in that table; D and trimming were worked out from the DNA. The sample lists over 400,000 clones; 70% to 85% were seen once. Donors were Caucasian adults residing in Nashville, Tennessee, USA.

The J gene is TRBJ2-7, the V gene TRBV7-2; 10 nucleotides align to TRBD1. Sequenced: PBMCs. The TCR originated in a woman aged 40 to 49 in good health. Some clones in this sample may be carry-over from other donors' samples. CDR3 DNA sequence: TGTGCCAGCAGCCGAGGGACAGGGGTTACCTACGAGCAGTACTTC. It is translated as CASSRGTGVTYEQYF.